The 21 T cell receptor beta chains presented below share a single source sample, sequenced in a study of T-cell memory formation after mild COVID-19. TCRdb analysed the 5' RACE reads with MiXCR anew, one entry per CDR3 protein. The table includes approximately 150,000 distinct CDR3 sequences, 6% to 7% detected once. Sequencing was performed on PBMCs or a T cell subset sorted from them (not recorded which). All receptors derive from an adult woman who had mild COVID-19 (a few samples of this study predate the infection). Cell type and time point are not known.

This clonotype was observed at least ten times. The chain carries TRBV3-1 and TRBJ2-3; unclear D gene. This CDR3 has 16 amino acids. Germline lookup yields CDR1 LGHDT and CDR2 YNNKEL (reference sequence). The V end lost 6 bases, the J end lost 0 bases, and 16 bases lay between the germline ends. The CDR3 DNA sequence: TGTGCCAGCAGACACCACTCCCGAGCCAGCACAGATACGCAGTATTTT. Amino acids: CASRHHSRASTDTQYF.

This clonotype has just a few counts. The chain employs TRBV4-1 and TRBJ1-2; D unresolved. V was clipped by 1 base and J by 4 bases, with 7 bases between them. Germline assignment: CDR1 MGHRA and CDR2 YSYEKL. The CDR3 has 13 amino acids. The CDR3, as DNA: TGCGCCAGCAGCCAAGTAGGGATCTATGGCTACACCTTC. Protein product: CASSQVGIYGYTF.

The chain has TRBV10-3 and TRBJ1-1, with D possibly matching TRBD1 (5 bases). Trimming shortened V by 7 bases and J by 5 bases, and 14 bases separated the two germline ends. This CDR3 comprises 13 residues. Germline V gene lookup returns CDR1 ENHRY and CDR2 SYGVKD. The CDR3 spells CAINAVGGTEAFF. CDR3 DNA: TGTGCCATCAATGCAGTGGGGGGTACTGAAGCTTTCTTT.

This chain uses TRBV7-2 with TRBJ1-2, with D maybe TRBD1 (5 bases). This CDR3 spans 16 amino acids. Trimming cost V 5 bases and J 4 bases, with 20 bases left between them. Per the germline V gene, CDR1 is SGHTA and CDR2 is FQGNSA. CDR3 region: CASSPRAGTSTYGYTF. CDR3 nucleotide sequence: TGTGCCAGCAGCCCGAGGGCCGGGACTTCTACCTATGGCTACACCTTC.

This clonotype appeared many times. The genes are TRBV7-3 and TRBJ2-3; no reliable D call. The CDR3 contains 12 residues. The germline CDR1 and CDR2 sequences are SGHTA and FQGTGA. The V and J ends lost 8 bases and 0 bases respectively, with 6 bases between them. The CDR3: CASASSTDTQYF. CDR3 DNA sequence: TGTGCCAGCGCTTCTAGCACAGATACGCAGTATTTT.

This clonotype was detected a few times. This chain joins TRBV29-1 and TRBJ2-3; TRBD2 matches at 8 bases. CDR1 SQVTM and CDR2 ANQGSEA come from the germline V gene. V shed 4 bases and J 0 bases; nucleotides not matched to a gene: 3. The CDR3 has 14 residues. The CDR3 loop is CSVARGASTDTQYF. Written as DNA, the CDR3 is TGCAGCGTTGCGCGGGGGGCCAGCACAGATACGCAGTATTTT.

This clonotype was seen at least ten times. V and J are TRBV30 and TRBJ2-7, with TRBD1 as a possible D gene (5 bases). This CDR3 spans 13 amino acids. CDR1 is GTSNPN and CDR2 is SVGIG in the germline V gene (reference sequence). V gave up 2 bases and J gave up 0 bases, with 8 bases separating them. The CDR3 DNA is TGTGCCTGGAGTTCGCAGGGCTCCTACGAGCAGTACTTC. It codes for CAWSSQGSYEQYF.

This clonotype was counted a few times. V is TRBV5-1 and J is TRBJ2-7; maybe TRBD2 (5 bases). The CDR3 is 15 residues long. Germline assignment: CDR1 SGHRS and CDR2 YFSETQ. The germline V and J ends were trimmed by 4 bases and 0 bases, with 14 bases remaining between them. The CDR3 region has the DNA TGCGCCAGCAGCGGGCCGGGAACCCGCTCCTACGAGCAGTACTTC. It yields the protein CASSGPGTRSYEQYF. Drawing the rest from reference TRBV5-1 and TRBJ2-7, the complete variable domain is KAGVTQTPRYLIKTRGQQVTLSCSPISGHRSVSWYQQTPGQGLQFLFEYFSETQRNKGNFPGRFSGRQFSNSRSEMNVSTLELGDSALYLCASSGPGTRSYEQYFGPGTRLTVT.

The chain has TRBV20-1 and TRBJ1-4; 8 nucleotides align to TRBD1. Germline V gene data show CDR1 as DFQATT and CDR2 as SNEGSKA (reference sequence). The CDR3 totals 16 residues. The V gene end was trimmed by 1 base and the J gene end by 5 bases; junction bases not matched to a gene: 9. The CDR3 region has the DNA TGCAGTGCTAGAGGGGGTGGACAGGGCCACAATGAAAAACTGTTTTTT. This codes for CSARGGGQGHNEKLFF.

This sequence joins TRBV30 and TRBJ2-1; 7 bases match TRBD2. V lost 0 bases and J lost 0; bases outside the gene matches: 5. The germline V gene has CDR1 GTSNPN and CDR2 SVGIG (reference sequence). The CDR3 covers 16 residues. DNA of the CDR3: TGTGCCTGGAGTGTCTCCCGGACTAGCTCCTACAATGAGCAGTTCTTC. It translates to CAWSVSRTSSYNEQFF.

This rearrangement joins TRBV28 to TRBJ2-5; 9 bases align to TRBD2. J gave up 3 bases and V 2 bases, and 10 bases lay outside the gene matches. The CDR3 sequence is 17 residues long. Germline CDR1 reads MDHEN; CDR2 reads SYDVKM. CDR3 in DNA: TGTGCCAGCAGTTTACTCCGCCGGAGACTAGCGGAAGAGACCCAGTACTTC. Translated: CASSLLRRRLAEETQYF.

This clonotype was detected only a few times. The gene calls are TRBV20-1 and TRBJ1-1; tentative D call: TRBD1 (5 bases). Trimming removed 7 bases from V and 3 bases from J, with 9 bases in between. The CDR3 is made up of 11 amino acids. Germline assignment: CDR1 DFQATT and CDR2 SNEGSKA (reference sequence). CDR3 sequence (DNA): TGCAGTGGAGACAGCGACACTGAAGCTTTCTTT. It translates to CSGDSDTEAFF.

This clonotype was found many times. CDR3 sequence: CASRPLEQYF. DNA of the CDR3: TGTGCCAGCAGGCCTCTCGAGCAGTACTTC. The chain employs TRBV2 and TRBJ2-7; the D is unclear. CDR3 length equals 10 residues. Germline lookup yields CDR1 SNHLY and CDR2 FYNNEI. Trimming shortened V by 6 bases and J by 6 bases, and 6 bases separated the two germline ends.

This clonotype was recorded at least ten times. This chain connects TRBV5-1 to TRBJ2-2, with TRBD2 matching 8 bases. The CDR3 is 14 amino acids. CDR1 and CDR2 (germline): SGHRS, YFSETQ. After removal of 5 bases from V and 6 bases from J, the junction contained 6 bases not matched to a gene. CDR3 sequence: CASSSGGASGELFF. CDR3 DNA sequence: TGCGCCAGCAGTTCCGGGGGGGCTTCCGGGGAGCTGTTTTTT. Combining the CDR3 with reference TRBV5-1 and TRBJ2-2 gives the whole variable domain KAGVTQTPRYLIKTRGQQVTLSCSPISGHRSVSWYQQTPGQGLQFLFEYFSETQRNKGNFPGRFSGRQFSNSRSEMNVSTLELGDSALYLCASSSGGASGELFFGEGSRLTVL.

This clonotype was counted ten times or more. The chain is built from TRBV29-1 and TRBJ2-1; perhaps D is TRBD1 or TRBD2 (6 bases each). Germline CDR1 reads SQVTM; CDR2 reads ANQGSEA. The CDR3 extends over 15 amino acids. V was shortened by 7 bases and J by 6 bases, with 22 bases between the two germline ends. The CDR3 loop reads CSAWKGGTSVNEQFF. The CDR3 region has the DNA TGCAGCGCCTGGAAGGGGGGAACATCTGTCAATGAGCAGTTCTTC.

This clonotype was seen many times. The chain is built from TRBV7-9 and TRBJ2-2, with unresolved D. The V and J ends lost 3 bases and 3 bases respectively, with 17 bases between them. The CDR3 is 17 residues long. Germline CDR1 and CDR2: SEHNR and FQNEAQ (reference sequence). CDR3 nucleotide sequence: TGTGCCAGCAGCTTGATTTCATTGGCCGGGCACACCGGGGAGCTGTTTTTT. It encodes CASSLISLAGHTGELFF.

This chain uses TRBV2 with TRBJ2-7; D is possibly TRBD1 (5 bases). The germline V gene encodes CDR1 SNHLY and CDR2 FYNNEI. The CDR3 consists of 11 residues. V lost 9 bases and J 3 bases, leaving 9 bases between the germline ends. This CDR3 reads CASHRSYEQYF. The CDR3 coding sequence is TGTGCCAGTCACAGGAGCTACGAGCAGTACTTC.

This clonotype showed up many times. The chain employs TRBV7-6 and TRBJ2-3, with D possibly being TRBD1 (6 bases). The V and J ends lost 0 bases and 5 bases respectively, with 9 bases between them. Germline CDR1 and CDR2: SGHVS and FNYEAQ. The CDR3 contains 14 residues. In DNA, the CDR3 is TGTGCCAGCAGCTTAGCTGACAGGCAAGATACGCAGTATTTT. This codes for CASSLADRQDTQYF.

This sequence joins TRBV30 and TRBJ2-5; TRBD1 might be the D (6 bases). The CDR3 loop spans 12 amino acids. Germline CDR1 is GTSNPN and CDR2 is SVGIG (reference sequence). V dropped 4 bases and J dropped 5 bases, with 11 bases sitting between them. CDR3 DNA sequence: TGTGCCTGGAAACAGGGAACGGAGACCCAGTACTTC. It translates to CAWKQGTETQYF.

This clonotype has a handful of counts. CDR3 bases: TGTGCCAGCAGGCTGACAGGGGACACCTACGAGCAGTACTTC. This translates into CASRLTGDTYEQYF. The J gene is TRBJ2-7, the V gene TRBV2, with 8 bases identical to TRBD1. Trimming cost V 6 bases and J 2 bases; bases outside gene matches: 6. Germline CDR1 and CDR2: SNHLY and FYNNEI. CDR3 size: 14 residues.

The CDR3: CASSQETGSIWSPLHF. CDR3 nucleotides: TGTGCCAGCAGCCAGGAGACAGGGTCAATTTGGTCACCCCTCCACTTT. This sequence joins TRBV4-2 and TRBJ1-6; 7 nucleotides match TRBD1. The ends lost 3 bases at V and 10 bases at J; junction bases unmatched: 12. The length of the CDR3 is 16 residues. Germline CDR1 is LGHNA and CDR2 is YNFKEQ.